This T cell receptor beta chain was identified during a study of technical replicates of blood from a few donors. V lost 0 bases, J lost 6 bases, and 6 bases stayed unmatched. The CDR3 has 16 residues. The germline V gene has CDR1 LGHNA and CDR2 YNFKEQ. Data came from immunoSEQ multiplex PCR; TCRdb stores just in-frame clones and leaves some out. The table has about 12,000 clones, around 91% seen once. The chain links TRBV4-2 to TRBJ2-2, with 8 bases fitting TRBD2. This TCR came from a human donor in good health. The sample comprised PBMCs. In DNA form, the CDR3 reads TGTGCCAGCAGCCAAGACAAAGCGGGAGTTTCCGGGGAGCTGTTTTTT. Residues: CASSQDKAGVSGELFF.